This T cell receptor beta chain was recovered during a study of T-cell memory formation after mild COVID-19. About this clonotype itself: The antigen is undetermined.

This CDR3 has 16 amino acids. Germline values: CDR1 LNHDA, CDR2 SQIVND (reference sequence). Trimming took 1 base from V and 1 from J, leaving 11 bases between them. Barcoded TCR alpha and TCR beta cDNA libraries with UMIs came from 5'RACE using constant-segment primers. TCRdb recomputed calls from the 5' RACE reads with MiXCR, one row per CDR3 protein. The data show around 110,000 distinct CDR3 sequences, roughly an eighth seen once. Study observations and caveats: Pre-infection memory harbored some responding clones, suggesting cross-reactive memory joined. Researchers could not confirm that second-wave clones peaking on day 37 targeted SARS-CoV-2.

The receptor's source is a man aged 18 to 30 who had mild COVID-19 (a few samples of this study predate the infection). Cell type and time point are not known. Sequenced input: PBMCs or a T cell subset sorted from them (not recorded which). This rearrangement joins TRBV19 to TRBJ1-5; a possible D gene is TRBD1 (6 bases). This CDR3 is CASSIGSGASNQPQHF. The CDR3 DNA reads TGTGCCAGTAGTATAGGATCAGGGGCCAGCAATCAGCCCCAGCATTTT.